The next 29 T cell receptor beta chains were all read from a single sample in a study of blood T cell repertoires in COVID-19 (dated by TCRdb to 2018 to 2020). Library preparation employed the immunoSEQ multiplex PCR assay. TCRdb obtained this table from immuneACCESS and retained in-frame rearrangements with V and J assigned. These tables miss some clones; where compared with another copy, unresolved V genes account for less than half of the shortfall, and the remainder is unexplained. The sample has some 93,000 clones on record, roughly 83% of them singletons. The ten largest clones add up to nearly 25% of the sample. The sequenced sample was peripheral blood. Source of these receptors: a human donor in a cohort sampled during active COVID-19.

The genes are TRBV4-3 and TRBJ2-1; perhaps TRBD2 as D (6 bases). CDR3 length: 15 amino acids. CDR1 and CDR2 from the germline V gene are LGHNA and YSLEER. The germline V and J ends were trimmed by 3 bases and 5 bases, with 14 bases remaining between them. The CDR3 sequence is CASSQSRDSNNEQFF. CDR3 DNA: TGCGCCAGCAGCCAGAGCCGGGACTCGAACAATGAGCAGTTCTTC.

The chain recombines TRBV10-3 with TRBJ2-7, with 7 nucleotides matching TRBD1. Per the germline V gene, CDR1 is ENHRY and CDR2 is SYGVKD. V lost 5 bases, J lost 3 bases, and 7 bases stayed unmatched. The CDR3 is 14 residues long. CDR3 DNA: TGTGCCATCAGTCTACAGGGGAACCTCTACGAGCAGTACTTC. It is translated as CAISLQGNLYEQYF.

The chain combines TRBV28 with TRBJ2-1; 10 nucleotides line up with TRBD2. The CDR3 is 15 residues long. Germline values: CDR1 MDHEN, CDR2 SYDVKM. V lost 6 bases to trimming and J lost 6 bases; unmatched junction nucleotides: 8. The CDR3 protein is CASRTPSGSLNEQFF. CDR3 coding DNA: TGTGCCAGCAGAACCCCTAGCGGGAGTCTCAATGAGCAGTTCTTC.

V and J are TRBV7-2 and TRBJ2-7; 10 positions agree with TRBD2. Trimming removed 3 bases from V and 6 bases from J; junction bases left unmatched: 5. The CDR3 contains 14 residues. The germline gives CDR1 SGHTA, CDR2 FQGNSA. The CDR3 here is CASSFASGSLEQYF. CDR3 coding DNA: TGTGCCAGCAGCTTTGCTAGCGGGAGTCTCGAGCAGTACTTC.

The rearrangement joins TRBV19 to TRBJ2-2, with 7 nucleotides matching TRBD1. This CDR3 spans 13 amino acids. The germline CDR1 and CDR2 sequences are LNHDA and SQIVND (reference sequence). The V segment lost 7 bases and the J segment 6 bases; nucleotides outside the gene matches: 5. CDR3 residues: CASTDREAGELFF. The CDR3 coding sequence is TGTGCCAGTACAGACAGGGAAGCCGGGGAGCTGTTTTTT.

V gene TRBV9 combines with J gene TRBJ2-3; TRBD2 agrees at 8 bases. The length of the CDR3 is 14 residues. Germline loops: CDR1 SGDLS, CDR2 YYNGEE. The J segment lost 4 bases and the V segment lost 5 bases, leaving 6 bases of the junction unmatched. The CDR3 DNA sequence: TGTGCCAGCAGTCCCAGCGGGAGTGCAGATACGCAGTATTTT. Its translation is CASSPSGSADTQYF.

The chain carries TRBV12-3 or TRBV12-4 and TRBJ2-1; unclear D gene. The CDR3 totals 13 residues. Trimming removed 3 bases at V and 7 bases at J, with 10 bases between. CDR3: CASSLGSLNEQFF. The CDR3 DNA sequence: TGTGCCAGCAGTTTGGGCTCGTTGAATGAGCAGTTCTTC.

The chain combines TRBV7-8 with TRBJ2-2, with 9 positions matching TRBD2. V was pared by 5 bases and J by 6 bases, with 10 bases of the junction left unmatched. There are 16 residues in the CDR3. Per germline, CDR1 SGHVS and CDR2 FQNEAQ. The CDR3 sequence: CASSIMTSGGPGELFF. The CDR3 bases are TGTGCCAGCAGCATAATGACTAGCGGAGGGCCCGGGGAGCTGTTTTTT. The complete variable domain, with remaining parts taken from reference TRBV7-8 and TRBJ2-2, reads GAGVSQSPRYKVAKRGQDVALRCDPISGHVSLFWYQQALGQGPEFLTYFQNEAQLDKSGLPSDRFFAERPEGSVSTLKIQRTQQEDSAVYLCASSIMTSGGPGELFFGEGSRLTVL.

V gene TRBV6-5 combines with J gene TRBJ2-2; 7 bases line up with TRBD2. Germline V gene sequence: CDR1 MNHEY, CDR2 SVGAGI. This CDR3 is 16 amino acids long. Germline trimming cut 4 bases from V and 4 bases from J; bases unmatched to any gene: 9. The CDR3 DNA reads as TGTGCCAGCAGTTCCTATGCGGGGGTCTCCACCGGGGAGCTGTTTTTT. Protein sequence: CASSSYAGVSTGELFF.

The chain couples TRBV19 to TRBJ2-1; 7 bases are shared with TRBD1. This CDR3 is 15 amino acids long. Germline V gives CDR1 LNHDA, CDR2 SQIVND (reference sequence). The V and J ends lost 5 bases and 0 bases, in that order; junction bases with no gene match: 4. The CDR3 loop reads CASSSDRSSYNEQFF. The CDR3 bases are TGTGCCAGTAGTTCGGACAGGAGCTCCTACAATGAGCAGTTCTTC.

The V call is TRBV7-9, the J call TRBJ1-2; 8 bases are a match to TRBD1. The CDR3 sequence is 17 residues long. V dropped 4 bases and J dropped 2; count of bases not matched to a gene: 12. Germline CDR1 is SEHNR and CDR2 is FQNEAQ (reference sequence). The CDR3, as DNA: TGTGCCAGCAGCTCACGGGACAGGTCCCATTTAAACTATGGCTACACCTTC. Amino acids: CASSSRDRSHLNYGYTF.

The V call is TRBV5-8, the J call TRBJ1-1, with TRBD1 as a possible D gene (6 bases). V was trimmed by 5 bases and J by 1 base, leaving 12 bases between them. The germline CDR1 and CDR2 sequences are SGHTS and YDEGEE. The CDR3 spans 14 residues. CDR3 amino acids: CASRSRGGNTEAFF. As DNA, the CDR3 is TGTGCCAGCAGGTCCCGAGGGGGGAACACTGAAGCTTTCTTT.

In its sample, this clone was seen once. The J gene is TRBJ2-2, the V gene TRBV7-3; 13 bases are a match to TRBD2. The CDR3 is 15 residues long. Germline V gene lookup returns CDR1 SGHTA and CDR2 FQGTGA. V shed 5 bases, J shed 6 bases, and the junction held 3 bases outside the gene matches. Written as DNA, the CDR3 is TGTGCCAGCAGCCCCGGACTAGCGGGGGCCGGGGAGCTGTTTTTT. This gives the protein CASSPGLAGAGELFF.

The chain couples TRBV5-8 to TRBJ2-3, with D uncertain. Trimming removed 4 bases from V and 9 bases from J, with 15 bases in between. This CDR3 comprises 13 residues. From germline, CDR1 is SGHTS and CDR2 YDEGEE. The CDR3 region has the DNA TGTGCCAGCAGCCAAAAACCCCGTGGCACGCAGTATTTT. Its translation is CASSQKPRGTQYF.

V is TRBV4-1 and J is TRBJ2-1, with D maybe TRBD2 (5 bases). The V end was cut by 4 bases, the J end by 3 bases, with 16 bases between. This CDR3 is built from 16 residues. CDR1 and CDR2 (germline): MGHRA, YSYEKL. Written as DNA, the CDR3 is TGCGCCAGCAGCCCGCCGAAGAGCGGCAACTACAATGAGCAGTTCTTC. Translation gives CASSPPKSGNYNEQFF.

CDR3 nucleotides: TGTGCCAGCAGCCCCCGCTCGTGGGGGGAAAACACCATATATTTT. Encoded protein: CASSPRSWGENTIYF. The rearrangement uses TRBV7-8 and TRBJ1-3; D may be TRBD1 (5 bases). Per the germline V gene, CDR1 is SGHVS and CDR2 is FQNEAQ. CDR3 length equals 15 residues. V was clipped by 5 bases and J by 6 bases, with 17 bases between them.

The chain combines TRBV4-3 with TRBJ1-3, with TRBD1 as a possible D gene (5 bases). Trimming pared 0 bases from V and 2 bases from J, leaving 8 bases between. This CDR3 is built from 15 residues. CDR1 and CDR2 from the germline V gene are LGHNA and YSLEER. The CDR3 sequence is CASSQDQQAGNTIYF. CDR3 nucleotide sequence: TGCGCCAGCAGCCAAGATCAACAGGCTGGAAACACCATATATTTT.

The chain links TRBV4-2 to TRBJ2-2, with TRBD1 identical over 8 bases. The CDR3 has 18 amino acids. Germline V gene sequence: CDR1 LGHNA, CDR2 YNFKEQ. Losses at the gene ends were 2 bases for V and 5 bases for J; bases not matched to a gene: 13. The CDR3 protein is CASSQTPRGQGRTGELFF. The CDR3 region has the DNA TGTGCCAGCAGCCAAACCCCCAGGGGGCAGGGGCGGACCGGGGAGCTGTTTTTT.

The CDR3 loop reads CASKVRTGGGQATNEKLFF. CDR3 nucleotides: TGTGCCAGCAAAGTGAGGACAGGGGGCGGACAGGCAACTAATGAAAAACTGTTTTTT. V gene TRBV2 combines with J gene TRBJ1-4, with 11 positions matching TRBD1. The V and J ends lost 7 bases and 0 bases, in that order; junction bases with no gene match: 13. From germline, CDR1 is SNHLY and CDR2 FYNNEI. There are 19 residues in the CDR3.

Only a few counts were recorded for this clone. The chain has TRBV19 and TRBJ1-1; D gene ambiguous. The CDR3 extends over 11 amino acids. Germline loops: CDR1 LNHDA, CDR2 SQIVND (reference sequence). V lost 3 bases and J lost 5, with 4 bases in between. CDR3 in amino acids: CASSIFTEAFF. The CDR3, as DNA: TGTGCCAGTAGTATCTTTACTGAAGCTTTCTTT. Full variable domain (remainder filled in from reference TRBV19 and TRBJ1-1): DGGITQSPKYLFRKEGQNVTLSCEQNLNHDAMYWYRQDPGQGLRLIYYSQIVNDFQKGDIAEGYSVSREKKESFPLTVTSAQKNPTAFYLCASSIFTEAFFGQGTRLTVV.

The chain joins TRBV27 to TRBJ2-6; D is perhaps TRBD1 (5 bases). The CDR3 totals 16 residues. Trimming took off 6 bases at V and 0 bases at J, with 12 bases between the two ends. In germline, CDR1 is MNHEY, CDR2 SMNVEV (reference sequence). In nucleotides, the CDR3 is TGTGCCAGCAGCGGCCTCCAGGGCTCTGGGGCCAACGTCCTGACTTTC. It encodes CASSGLQGSGANVLTF.

The chain recombines TRBV5-1 with TRBJ2-5; 11 bases are shared with TRBD1. The CDR3 totals 15 residues. V lost 7 bases, J lost 5 bases, and 10 bases stayed unmatched. Germline values: CDR1 SGHRS, CDR2 YFSETQ. The chain's CDR3 is CASSSGGQGVETQYF. The CDR3 coding sequence is TGCGCCAGCTCCTCGGGGGGACAGGGGGTGGAGACCCAGTACTTC.

CDR3 loop: CASSLLGGSWTDTQYF. CDR3 nucleotides: TGTGCCAGCAGCTTACTTGGCGGGAGTTGGACAGATACGCAGTATTTT. The chain has TRBV7-2 and TRBJ2-3; 7 bases match TRBD2. Germline V CDR1 and CDR2: SGHTA, FQGNSA. CDR3 length equals 16 residues. The V gene end was trimmed by 2 bases and the J gene end by 3 bases; junction bases not matched to a gene: 8.

The V and J genes are TRBV4-3 and TRBJ2-3, with TRBD2 matching over 13 bases. V lost 0 bases and J lost 4; bases outside the gene matches: 7. The CDR3 sequence is 18 residues long. Germline V gene data show CDR1 as LGHNA and CDR2 as YSLEER. The CDR3 region has the DNA TGCGCCAGCAGCCAAGATCTTACTAGCGGGAGGGGGGCAGATACGCAGTATTTT. Translating it yields CASSQDLTSGRGADTQYF.

This chain joins TRBV6-5 and TRBJ2-1, with 10 positions matching TRBD2. Germline-derived CDR1 and CDR2 are MNHEY and SVGAGI. J gave up 12 bases and V 7 bases, and 6 bases lay outside the gene matches. This CDR3 has 12 amino acids. The CDR3 DNA reads TGTGCCAGCATGGCTAGCGGGAGTACGCAGTTCTTC. Protein product: CASMASGSTQFF.

The V gene is TRBV6-5, the J gene TRBJ2-1, with TRBD2 matching over 9 bases. The germline gives CDR1 MNHEY, CDR2 SVGAGI. Unmatched junction bases numbered 9, after V lost 0 bases and J lost 9 bases. The CDR3 length is 16 residues. CDR3 region: CASSYSGTSQETEQFF. CDR3 coding DNA: TGTGCCAGCAGTTACTCGGGGACTAGCCAAGAAACTGAGCAGTTCTTC.

The CDR3 protein is CASSQLSGQETQYF. CDR3 in DNA: TGTGCCAGCAGTCAATTGTCGGGACAGGAGACCCAGTACTTC. The rearrangement joins TRBV5-5 to TRBJ2-5; 7 positions agree with TRBD1. This CDR3 region has 14 residues. Germline-derived CDR1 and CDR2 are SGHKS and YYEKEE (reference sequence). With 5 bases clipped from V and 5 bases from J, the junction kept 9 bases outside the gene matches.

This clone was observed once. The V gene is TRBV19, the J gene TRBJ2-3; D is perhaps TRBD2 (6 bases). The CDR3 length is 14 residues. The germline gives CDR1 LNHDA, CDR2 SQIVND (reference sequence). V shed 7 bases and J shed 2 bases, with 13 bases lying between them. The DNA for the CDR3 is TGTGCCAGTACTCAATCGGGAGTCACAGATACGCAGTATTTT. Translation: CASTQSGVTDTQYF.

The chain is built from TRBV5-5 and TRBJ1-2, with 8 nucleotides matching TRBD1. This CDR3 is built from 14 residues. V shed 6 bases and J 4 bases; nucleotides not matched to a gene: 8. CDR1 is SGHKS and CDR2 is YYEKEE in the germline V gene (reference sequence). The DNA of the CDR3 is TGTGCCAGCAAGAACGGACAGGGCCCCTATGGCTACACCTTC. Its translation is CASKNGQGPYGYTF.